Listed below are T cell receptor beta chains from one sample, sequenced in a study of cytomegalovirus exposure and HLA in healthy donors. Assay: immunoSEQ multiplex PCR; the TCRdb copy retains only in-frame clones and omits some. The sample yields about 200,000 clones, around 79% seen once. Sample: PBMCs. These receptors originate from a woman under 40 in good health and CMV-seropositive. The CDR3 runs from the conserved cysteine through the conserved F or W. A D gene is named only where the DNA matches it firmly. A row's size may be missing; if present it is once, few, many or a size class.

j_call | d_call | v_call | clone_size | cdr3_aa | cdr3_nt
TRBJ2-1 | TRBD2 | TRBV27 | - | CASSSTGTSGSSYNEQFF | TGTGCCAGCAGTTCAACCGGGACTAGCGGGAGCTCCTACAATGAGCAGTTCTTC
TRBJ2-7 | TRBD2 | TRBV18 | - | CASSSGTSGRLYSYEQYF | TGTGCCAGCTCTTCCGGGACTAGCGGGAGACTTTACTCCTACGAGCAGTACTTC
TRBJ2-1 | TRBD2 | TRBV4-3 | once | CASSPVAGDWNEQFF | TGCGCCAGCAGCCCGGTAGCGGGAGATTGGAATGAGCAGTTCTTC
TRBJ2-2 | TRBD2 | TRBV7-9 | few | CASSILLAGGTGELFF | TGTGCCAGCAGCATTTTACTAGCGGGAGGAACCGGGGAGCTGTTTTTT
TRBJ2-3 | - | TRBV10-3 | - | CAIRRATGEGDTQYF | TGTGCCATCAGGAGGGCGACAGGGGAGGGAGATACGCAGTATTTT
TRBJ1-1 | - | TRBV5-1 | once | CASSQRGFTEAFF | TGCGCCAGCAGCCAGCGGGGTTTCACTGAAGCTTTCTTT
TRBJ2-1 | - | TRBV11-2 | - | CASSSQREGTGGSYNEQFF | TGTGCCAGCAGCTCTCAAAGGGAGGGGACAGGCGGTTCCTACAATGAGCAGTTCTTC
TRBJ1-3 | - | TRBV5-4 | - | CASSLESAAGNTIYF | TGTGCCAGCAGCTTGGAGAGCGCGGCTGGAAACACCATATATTTT
TRBJ1-6 | - | TRBV6-6 | once | CASSYAPVGGSPLHF | TGTGCCAGCAGTTACGCCCCCGTGGGGGGAAGCCCCCTCCACTTT
TRBJ2-1 | - | TRBV5-6 | - | CASSGGDDEQFF | TGTGCCAGCAGCGGCGGGGACGATGAGCAGTTCTTC
TRBJ1-4 | TRBD1 | TRBV6-1 | - | CASRIRQGAREKLFF | TGTGCCAGCCGAATTCGACAGGGGGCGAGAGAAAAACTGTTTTTT
TRBJ2-1 | TRBD2 | TRBV18 | - | CASSPLFRTSGINDEQFF | TGTGCCAGCTCACCGCTATTCCGGACTAGCGGGATTAACGATGAGCAGTTCTTC
TRBJ2-6 | - | TRBV10-3 | - | CAIGPGTAGSGANVLTF | TGTGCCATCGGACCCGGCACAGCGGGCTCTGGGGCCAACGTCCTGACTTTC
TRBJ1-4 | - | TRBV13 | - | CASSSGNRANEKLFF | TGTGCCAGCAGCTCGGGGAACAGGGCAAATGAAAAACTGTTTTTT
TRBJ2-1 | - | TRBV29-1 | - | CSVLVGTGRGLF | TGCAGCGTTCTGGTGGGGACCGGGAGAGGTCTCTTC
TRBJ2-7 | - | TRBV4-2 | once | CASSQEDGLAKYEQYF | TGTGCCAGCAGCCAAGAAGATGGTCTAGCCAAATACGAGCAGTACTTC
TRBJ2-2 | TRBD2 | TRBV9 | - | CASSGLAGQNTGELFF | TGTGCCAGCAGCGGACTAGCGGGCCAGAACACCGGGGAGCTGTTTTTT
TRBJ2-3 | - | TRBV20-1 | few | CSASRMDTQYF | TGCAGTGCTTCTAGAATGGATACGCAGTATTTT
TRBJ2-7 | TRBD2 | TRBV15 | - | CATSDQRGGAYEQYF | TGTGCCACCAGCGATCAGCGGGGGGGGGCGTACGAGCAGTACTTC
TRBJ2-7 | - | TRBV4-3 | - | CASSQLTYYEQYF | TGCGCCAGCAGCCAACTCACTTACTACGAGCAGTACTTC
TRBJ2-7 | TRBD2 | TRBV18 | - | CASSPPTGASGSNEQYF | TGTGCCAGCTCACCACCGACCGGGGCTAGCGGGAGCAACGAGCAGTACTTC
TRBJ1-5 | TRBD1 | TRBV5-1 | - | CASSLVPGGRSNQPQHF | TGCGCCAGCAGCTTGGTTCCAGGGGGCAGAAGCAATCAGCCCCAGCATTTT
TRBJ1-1 | - | TRBV14 | once | CASTSHVLRNTEAFF | TGTGCCAGCACCTCCCATGTTTTGAGAAACACTGAAGCTTTCTTT
TRBJ2-1 | TRBD2 | TRBV6-1 | once | CASPGGLAGWGEQFF | TGTGCCAGCCCTGGAGGGTTAGCGGGTTGGGGTGAGCAGTTCTTC
TRBJ1-4 | TRBD1 | TRBV4-1 | once | CASSQDQGAGEKLFF | TGCGCCAGCAGCCAAGACCAGGGGGCAGGGGAAAAACTGTTTTTT
TRBJ2-3 | TRBD1 | TRBV5-1 | - | CASSLRTGRRDTQYF | TGCGCCAGCAGCTTGAGGACAGGGAGGAGAGATACGCAGTATTTT
TRBJ2-7 | - | TRBV2 | - | CASSENGGSSYEQYF | TGTGCCAGCAGTGAAAATGGAGGAAGCTCCTACGAGCAGTACTTC
TRBJ1-2 | TRBD1 | TRBV6-6 | - | CASSYGGQGNYGYTF | TGTGCCAGCAGTTACGGGGGACAGGGGAACTATGGCTACACCTTC
TRBJ2-1 | TRBD1 | TRBV11-2 | - | CASSSVTGESISLYNEQFF | TGTGCCAGCAGCTCTGTGACAGGGGAGAGTATTAGCCTCTACAATGAGCAGTTCTTC
TRBJ1-1 | - | TRBV27 | - | CASSLTGYEGTEAFF | TGTGCCAGCAGTTTGACTGGGTATGAGGGCACTGAAGCTTTCTTT
TRBJ2-5 | TRBD1 | TRBV11-2 | - | CASSLTRDRGRRETQYF | TGTGCCAGCAGCTTGACCCGGGACAGGGGGCGAAGAGAGACCCAGTACTTC
TRBJ2-7 | TRBD1 | TRBV18 | few | CASSPATGGINEQYF | TGTGCCAGCTCACCAGCGACAGGGGGCATAAACGAGCAGTACTTC